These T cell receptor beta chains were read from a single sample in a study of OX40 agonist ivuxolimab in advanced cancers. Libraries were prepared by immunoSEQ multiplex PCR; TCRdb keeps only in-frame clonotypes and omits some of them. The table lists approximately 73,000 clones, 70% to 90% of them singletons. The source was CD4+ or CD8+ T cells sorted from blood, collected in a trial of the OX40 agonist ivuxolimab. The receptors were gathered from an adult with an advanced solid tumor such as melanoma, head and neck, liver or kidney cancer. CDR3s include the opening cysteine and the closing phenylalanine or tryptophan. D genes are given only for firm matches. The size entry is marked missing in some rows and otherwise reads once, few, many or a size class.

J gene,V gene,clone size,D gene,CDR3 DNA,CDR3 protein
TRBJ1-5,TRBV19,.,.,TGTGCCAGTAGTCGGGCCAGCCTTAGCAATCAGCCCCAGCATTTT,CASSRASLSNQPQHF
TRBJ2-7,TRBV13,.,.,TGTGCCAGCAGCTTAAGGTCCTACGAGCAGTACTTC,CASSLRSYEQYF
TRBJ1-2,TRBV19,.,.,TGTGCCAGTAGTACAGGGGATTACTATGGCTACACCTTC,CASSTGDYYGYTF
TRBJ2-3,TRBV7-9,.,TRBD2,TGTGCCAGCAGCTTAGTACTAGCGGGATACACAGATACGCAGTATTTT,CASSLVLAGYTDTQYF
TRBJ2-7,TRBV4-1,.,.,TGCGCCAGCAGCCAAGAGTCCTCCTACGGGAGCTTCTCCTACGAGCAGTACTTC,CASSQESSYGSFSYEQYF
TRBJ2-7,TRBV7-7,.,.,TGTGCTAGCAGCCTCCCCGGCTCCTACGAGCAGTACTTC,CASSLPGSYEQYF
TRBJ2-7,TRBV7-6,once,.,TGTGCCAGCAGCTCCACCGAGGGCCAGTACTTC,CASSSTEGQYF
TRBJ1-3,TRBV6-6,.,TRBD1,TGTGCCAGCTATACAGGGGAGTTTGGAAACACCATATATTTT,CASYTGEFGNTIYF
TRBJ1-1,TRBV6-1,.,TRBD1,TGTGCCAGCAGTGCTGTCGGGACAGGGGTCATAGCTTTCTTT,CASSAVGTGVIAFF
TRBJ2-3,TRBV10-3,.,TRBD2,TGTGCCATCAGCGCTTTAGCGGGAGAGGGCACAGATACGCAGTATTTT,CAISALAGEGTDTQYF
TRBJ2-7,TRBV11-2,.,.,TGTGCCAGCAGCTGGGCCTCCGGGTGGAGCGAGCAGTACTTC,CASSWASGWSEQYF
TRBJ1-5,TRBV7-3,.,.,TGTGCCAGCAGCTCAAATCGGGACCAGCCCCAGCATTTT,CASSSNRDQPQHF
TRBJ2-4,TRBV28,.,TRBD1,TGTGCCAGCAGTGGACAGGGGGCAGCCAAAAACATTCAGTACTTC,CASSGQGAAKNIQYF
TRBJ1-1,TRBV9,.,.,TGTGCCAGCAGCGCGGGTCTAGGGTACGCCGTTGAAGCTTTCTTT,CASSAGLGYAVEAFF
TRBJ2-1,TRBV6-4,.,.,TGTGCCAGCAGCTCAAAGGGGGAGGGGAATGAGCAGTTCTTC,CASSSKGEGNEQFF
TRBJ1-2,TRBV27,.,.,TGTGCCAGCAGTCGATCAGGGGATGGCTACACCTTC,CASSRSGDGYTF
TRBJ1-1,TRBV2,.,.,TGTGCCAGCAGTGATACGCCGAGGGTTCAGGCTTTCTTT,CASSDTPRVQAFF
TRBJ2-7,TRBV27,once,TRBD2,TGTGCCAGCGCTACTAGCGGGAGTAGGTACGAGCAGTACTTC,CASATSGSRYEQYF
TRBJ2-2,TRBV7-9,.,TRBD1,TGTGCCAGCAGCTTAGGAGGGACAGGAATCAACACCGGGGAGCTGTTTTTT,CASSLGGTGINTGELFF
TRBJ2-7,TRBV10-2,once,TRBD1,TGCGCCAGCAACCCGGGACAGGAACCCTACGAGCAGTACTTC,CASNPGQEPYEQYF
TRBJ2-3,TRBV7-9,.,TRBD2,TGTGCCAGCAGCTCGAGCGGGAGGAAAGTGTGGGTAACAGATACGCAGTATTTT,CASSSSGRKVWVTDTQYF
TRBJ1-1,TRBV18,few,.,TGTGCCAGCTCTCACCAATATCTAGGGGACCCTGAAGCTTTCTTT,CASSHQYLGDPEAFF
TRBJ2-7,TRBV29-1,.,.,TGCAGCGTTGGGAGTTTTAGGGGGGGCTACGAGCAGTACTTC,CSVGSFRGGYEQYF
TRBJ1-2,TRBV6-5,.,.,TGTGCCAGCAGTTACTCCAGGACAGCCCCCTATGGCTACACCTTC,CASSYSRTAPYGYTF
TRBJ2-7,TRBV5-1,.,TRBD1,TGCGCCAGCAGCTCACAGGGGGAAACCTACGAGCAGTACTTC,CASSSQGETYEQYF
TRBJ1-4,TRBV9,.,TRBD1,TGTGCCAGCAGCGATGCAGGGGGGGCCAATGAAAAACTGTTTTTT,CASSDAGGANEKLFF
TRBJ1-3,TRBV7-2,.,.,TGTGCCAGCAGCTTAGAGCCAGATTACTCTGGAAACACCATATATTTT,CASSLEPDYSGNTIYF
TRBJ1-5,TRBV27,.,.,TGTGCCAGCAGTCCCGGGACGGCCCGTCCCCAGCATTTT,CASSPGTARPQHF
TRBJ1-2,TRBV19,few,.,TGTGCCAGTAGTATCAAAAGGGCTAACTATGGCTACACCTTC,CASSIKRANYGYTF
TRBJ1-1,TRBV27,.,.,TGTGCCAGCAGTTTACGGGGGATGTACACTGAAGCTTTCTTT,CASSLRGMYTEAFF
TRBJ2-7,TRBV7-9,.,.,TGTGCCAGCAGCGAGTGGGGGGATCTCGGGTACGAGCAGTACTTC,CASSEWGDLGYEQYF
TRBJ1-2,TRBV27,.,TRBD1,TGTGCCAGCAGTTTGAAGGACAGGGATGGCTACACCTTC,CASSLKDRDGYTF
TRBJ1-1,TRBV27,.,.,TGTGCCAGCAGTTTAGGTGCGCCGAACACTGAAGCTTTCTTT,CASSLGAPNTEAFF
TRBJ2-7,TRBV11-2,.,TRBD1,TGTGCCAGCAGGCACAGGGGGACAGTTAGCTCCTACGAGCAGTACTTC,CASRHRGTVSSYEQYF
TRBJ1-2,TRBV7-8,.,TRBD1,TGTGCCAGCAGCTTGACTATCTGGGACAGGGTGTCTTCTAACTATGGCTACACCTTC,CASSLTIWDRVSSNYGYTF
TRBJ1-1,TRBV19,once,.,TGTGCCAGTAACCATGTGACACGAATGAACACTGAAGCTTTCTTT,CASNHVTRMNTEAFF
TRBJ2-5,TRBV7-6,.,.,TGTGCCAGCAGCTTAGAACGGAGAGAGACCCAGTACTTC,CASSLERRETQYF
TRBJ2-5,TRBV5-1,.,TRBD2,TGCGCCAGCGGGAGACTAGCGGGAGGTTGGGGAGAGACCCAGTACTTC,CASGRLAGGWGETQYF
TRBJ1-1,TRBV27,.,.,TGTGCCAGCAGCCAAGGGACAAGAGCTTTCTTT,CASSQGTRAFF
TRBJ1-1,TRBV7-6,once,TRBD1,TGTGCCAGCCAGGGGGCGAACACTGAAGCTTTCTTT,CASQGANTEAFF
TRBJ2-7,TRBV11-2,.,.,TGTGCCAGCAGCTTAACTGTAGGGCGCGCTGGATGGTACGAGCAGTACTTC,CASSLTVGRAGWYEQYF
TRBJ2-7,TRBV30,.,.,TGTGCCTGGCTGCGACAGGTCCCCCACGAGCAGTACTTC,CAWLRQVPHEQYF